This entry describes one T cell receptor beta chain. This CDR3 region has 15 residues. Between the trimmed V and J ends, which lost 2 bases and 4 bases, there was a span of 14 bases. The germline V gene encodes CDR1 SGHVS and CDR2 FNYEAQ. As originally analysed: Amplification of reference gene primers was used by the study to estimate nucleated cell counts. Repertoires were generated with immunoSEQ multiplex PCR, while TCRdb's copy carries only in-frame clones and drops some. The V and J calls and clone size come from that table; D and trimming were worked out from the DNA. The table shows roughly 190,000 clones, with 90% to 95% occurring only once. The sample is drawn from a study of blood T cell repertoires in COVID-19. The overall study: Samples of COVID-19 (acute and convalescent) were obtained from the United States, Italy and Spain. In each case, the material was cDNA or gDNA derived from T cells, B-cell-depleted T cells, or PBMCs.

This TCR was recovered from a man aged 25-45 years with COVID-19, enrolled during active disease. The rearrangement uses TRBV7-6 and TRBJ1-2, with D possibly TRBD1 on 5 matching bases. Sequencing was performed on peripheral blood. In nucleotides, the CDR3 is TGTGCCAGCAGCTTAAGTCTCGGTGACAGCTATGGCTACACCTTC. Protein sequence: CASSLSLGDSYGYTF.